The TCR beta chain under discussion was sequenced for a study of blood T cell repertoires in COVID-19 (dated by TCRdb to the early 2020s). Study-wide context: The collaborator samples originated in the United States, Italy and Spain and spanned the acute and convalescent phases of COVID-19. The dataset comprised deeply sampled blood TCRbeta repertoires from subjects exposed to, actively infected with, or recovered from COVID-19. The repertoires were released in a freely available public database meant as a resource for research on the immune response to SARS-CoV-2. Samples were obtained from the ongoing ImmuneRACE study (first 160 participants) and from 1,254 subjects provided by 6 global collaborators. The prospective study material was composed of cDNA or gDNA derived from T cells, B-cell-depleted T cells, or PBMCs. Where available, HLA class I and class II types were obtained from metadata supplied by the sample provider rather than from assay-based typing. The sample metadata nearly always contained a de-identified subject ID, COVID-19 status, age in years and sex.

Results the study describes overall, beyond this receptor: Clinical and demographic metadata were provided uncurated, with the amount varying by source and participant.

Compared with germline, V lacks 6 bases and J lacks 2 bases; bases without a gene match: 6. The CDR3 has 14 amino acids, counting the end cysteine and phenylalanine. Of the read, only the CDR3 DNA is kept; its 42 bases are in frame from base 1. CDR1 and CDR2, per the germline V gene, are ENHRY and SYGVKD. In the case of this clone: The antigen this receptor binds is unknown. Base qualities are not at hand, and no much larger clone is one base apart.

Collaborating institutions collected whole blood in K2EDTA tubes following their own protocols. Collaborator samples were shipped for TCRbeta analysis as frozen whole blood, isolated PBMCs, or DNA extracted from either sample type. TCRbeta CDR3 regions were amplified from genomic DNA by means of the immunoSEQ Assay, a bias-controlled multiplex PCR. Per the source publication's procedure: Nucleated cell counts per sample were estimated from amplification of reference gene primers within the assay. To quantify the absolute abundance of each unique TCRbeta CDR3 rearrangement, sequence reads were collapsed and filtered. For each sample, productive Simpson clonality was calculated as the square root of Simpson's diversity index across productive rearrangements. TCRdb stores this immuneACCESS table with in-frame sequences only. Part of the clones is absent; in the studies checked, under half of the shortfall reflects unresolved V genes, and no reason is known for the rest. Clone size and the V and J calls come from that table; the DNA yielded D and trimming. The sample table contains approximately 380,000 clones; only one count was recorded for less than 85% of them. The ten most abundant clones make up under 4% of the sample.

The source of this sequence is a woman aged 18-30 years with acute or convalescent COVID-19. Sequencing input: peripheral blood. The chain is encoded by TRBV10-3 joined to TRBJ2-5; TRBD2 matches 7 bases in the middle. The CDR3 protein sequence reads: CAIRTSLSQETQYF. Here is the DNA: TGTGCCATCAGGACTAGCCTGTCTCAAGAGACCCAGTACTTC.